Only a few counts were recorded for the clone carrying this T cell receptor beta chain. The data stem from a study of cytomegalovirus exposure and HLA in healthy donors. The germline V gene has CDR1 SGHDT and CDR2 YYEEEE. V lost 0 bases to trimming and J lost 2 bases, with 9 bases between them. The CDR3 runs to 14 residues. Assay used: immunoSEQ multiplex PCR; TCRdb lists only in-frame clones, some missing. The table shows more than 140,000 clones, with roughly nine tenths occurring only once. The chain employs TRBV5-6 and TRBJ2-7, with a weak D call TRBD2 (6 bases). Sequencing was performed on PBMCs. This TCR came from a woman aged 18-35 years in good health and CMV-seropositive. The CDR3 DNA is TGTGCCAGCAGCTTGGATGTAGCGGCCTACGAGCAGTACTTC. Translation gives CASSLDVAAYEQYF.